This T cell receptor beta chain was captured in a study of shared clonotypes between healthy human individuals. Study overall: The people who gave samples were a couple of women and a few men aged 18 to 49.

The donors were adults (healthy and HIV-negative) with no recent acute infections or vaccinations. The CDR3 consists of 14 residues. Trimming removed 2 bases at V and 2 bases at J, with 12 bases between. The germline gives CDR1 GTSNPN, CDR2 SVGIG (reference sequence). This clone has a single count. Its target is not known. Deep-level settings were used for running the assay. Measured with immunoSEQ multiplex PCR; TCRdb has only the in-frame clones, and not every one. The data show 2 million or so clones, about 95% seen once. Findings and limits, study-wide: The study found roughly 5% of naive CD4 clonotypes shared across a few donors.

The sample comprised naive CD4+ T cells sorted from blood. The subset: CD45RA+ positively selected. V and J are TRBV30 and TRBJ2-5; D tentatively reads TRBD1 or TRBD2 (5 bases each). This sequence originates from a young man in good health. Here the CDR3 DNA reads TGTGCCTGGAGTCCCGGGACCACTCAAGAGACCCAGTACTTC. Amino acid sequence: CAWSPGTTQETQYF. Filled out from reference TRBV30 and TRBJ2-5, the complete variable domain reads SQTIHQWPATLVQPVGSPLSLECTVEGTSNPNLYWYRQAAGRGLQLLFYSVGIGQISSEVPQNLSASRPQDRQFILSSKKLLLSDSGFYLCAWSPGTTQETQYFGPGTRLLVL.